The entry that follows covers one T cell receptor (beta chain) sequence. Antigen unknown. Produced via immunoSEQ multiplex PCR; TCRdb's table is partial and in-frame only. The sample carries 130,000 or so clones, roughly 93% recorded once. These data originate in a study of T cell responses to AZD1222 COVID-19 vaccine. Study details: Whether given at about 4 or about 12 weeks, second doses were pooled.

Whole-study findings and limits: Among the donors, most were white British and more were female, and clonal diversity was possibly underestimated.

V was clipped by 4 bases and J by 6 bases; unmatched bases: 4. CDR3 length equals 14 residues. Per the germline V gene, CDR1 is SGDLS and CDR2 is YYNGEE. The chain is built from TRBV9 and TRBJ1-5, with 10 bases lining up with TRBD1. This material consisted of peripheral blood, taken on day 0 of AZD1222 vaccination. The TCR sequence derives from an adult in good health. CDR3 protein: CASSRTGGSQPQHF. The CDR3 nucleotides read TGTGCCAGCAGCCGGACAGGGGGAAGTCAGCCCCAGCATTTT.